Listed below are T cell receptor beta chains from one sample, sequenced in a study of shared clonotypes between healthy human individuals. The data were produced by immunoSEQ multiplex PCR, yet TCRdb's version contains in-frame clones alone and is incomplete. The table lists roughly 2 million clones, 90% to 96% of them singletons. Sequencing was carried out using naive CD4+ T cells sorted from blood. The receptor set was obtained from a man younger than 30 in good health. CDR3s include the opening cysteine and the closing phenylalanine or tryptophan. Each record gives: V gene, D gene, clone size, CDR3 length, J gene, CDR3 protein, CDR3 DNA. D genes are given only for firm matches. Size tells how often a clone was seen (once, few, many) or the class of an expanded clone, and some rows leave it out.

>TRBV28|TRBD1|-|16|TRBJ1-1
CASNMLPGQGNTEAFF
TGTGCCAGCAATATGCTACCGGGACAGGGGAACACTGAAGCTTTCTTT
>TRBV5-1|-|-|14|TRBJ2-7
CASSSEKTRDEQYF
TGCGCCAGCAGCTCGGAAAAAACACGGGACGAGCAGTACTTC
>TRBV19|-|-|11|TRBJ2-1
CATRRAHGQFF
TGTGCCACTAGAAGGGCGCATGGGCAGTTCTTC
>TRBV9|-|-|14|TRBJ1-1
CASSVGYRTTEAFF
TGTGCCAGCAGCGTAGGATACAGGACCACTGAAGCTTTCTTT
>TRBV2|-|-|16|TRBJ2-6
CASSNHLPSGANVLTF
TGTGCCAGCAGTAACCACCTACCTTCTGGGGCCAACGTCCTGACTTTC
>TRBV27|-|-|15|TRBJ1-2
CASSLKVPWEYGYTF
TGTGCCAGCAGTTTAAAAGTCCCATGGGAGTATGGCTACACCTTC
>TRBV30|TRBD2|-|17|TRBJ2-1
CAWSFRRLAGGPWEQFF
TGTGCCTGGAGTTTCCGACGACTAGCGGGGGGGCCTTGGGAGCAGTTCTTC
>TRBV11-2|-|-|15|TRBJ2-7
CASSLVQGGAYEQYF
TGTGCCAGCAGCTTAGTCCAGGGCGGGGCGTACGAGCAGTACTTC
>TRBV5-4|-|-|14|TRBJ1-1
CASSFGTWNTEAFF
TGTGCCAGCAGCTTCGGGACGTGGAACACTGAAGCTTTCTTT
>TRBV9|-|-|13|TRBJ1-6
CASSVGNNSPLHF
TGTGCCAGCAGCGTAGGGAATAATTCACCCCTCCACTTT
>TRBV11-2|TRBD2|-|16|TRBJ2-1
CASSFLTSGSYNEQFF
TGTGCCAGCAGCTTCCTGACTAGCGGATCTTACAATGAGCAGTTCTTC
>TRBV27|TRBD1|-|15|TRBJ1-1
CASSGTGLGNTEAFF
TGTGCCAGCAGCGGGACAGGGCTTGGAAACACTGAAGCTTTCTTT
>TRBV20-1|-|-|10|TRBJ1-2
CSAAYYGYTF
TGCAGTGCTGCCTACTATGGCTACACCTTC
>TRBV2|-|-|14|TRBJ2-2
CASSVNLNTGELFF
TGTGCCAGCAGTGTAAACTTGAACACCGGGGAGCTGTTTTTT
>TRBV5-4|-|-|15|TRBJ2-1
CASKSAAGSYNEQFF
TGTGCCAGCAAGTCCGCAGCCGGCTCCTACAATGAGCAGTTCTTC
>TRBV29-1|-|-|13|TRBJ1-3
CSVERGSGNTIYF
TGCAGCGTTGAACGGGGCTCTGGAAACACCATATATTTT
>TRBV14|-|-|13|TRBJ1-1
CASSRLSSTEAFF
TGTGCCAGCAGCCGTTTATCGAGCACTGAAGCTTTCTTT
>TRBV2|TRBD1|-|16|TRBJ2-1
CASNQGGQPIYNEQFF
TGTGCCAGCAATCAAGGGGGCCAGCCGATCTACAATGAGCAGTTCTTC
>TRBV30|-|once|13|TRBJ1-5
CAWSIGGDQPQHF
TGTGCCTGGAGTATCGGGGGAGATCAGCCCCAGCATTTT
>TRBV6-5|-|-|15|TRBJ2-2
CASSYVGLNTGELFF
TGTGCCAGCAGTTACGTCGGGCTGAACACCGGGGAGCTGTTTTTT
>TRBV7-9|-|-|13|TRBJ1-5
CASSRDSYQPQHF
TGTGCCAGCAGCCGCGACAGTTACCAGCCCCAGCATTTT
>TRBV28|-|once|14|TRBJ1-2
CASSSPPAVYGYTF
TGTGCCAGCAGTTCCCCCCCGGCGGTTTATGGCTACACCTTC
>TRBV25-1|-|-|15|TRBJ2-3
CASSEFWGSTDTQYF
TGTGCCAGCAGTGAATTCTGGGGATCCACAGATACGCAGTATTTT
>TRBV18|-|-|15|TRBJ2-4
CASSPGKGGWSIQYF
TGTGCCAGCTCACCTGGAAAAGGAGGATGGAGCATTCAGTACTTC
>TRBV19|-|-|13|TRBJ1-2
CASSIETGYGYTF
TGTGCCAGTAGTATAGAAACGGGCTATGGCTACACCTTC
>TRBV30|-|-|13|TRBJ2-2
CAWSVSRSGELFF
TGTGCCTGGAGTGTAAGTCGGTCCGGGGAGCTGTTTTTT
>TRBV5-1|-|-|15|TRBJ2-5
CASSSYQWYQETQYF
TGCGCCAGCAGCTCCTACCAGTGGTACCAAGAGACCCAGTACTTC
>TRBV29-1|-|-|14|TRBJ2-3
CSVLGSVPTDTQYF
TGCAGCGTTTTGGGTTCCGTCCCCACAGATACGCAGTATTTT
>TRBV29-1|TRBD1|-|15|TRBJ2-7
CSVAGTGTASYEQYF
TGCAGCGTTGCCGGCACCGGGACAGCGTCCTACGAGCAGTACTTC
>TRBV18|-|-|13|TRBJ2-7
CASSPGLSYEQYF
TGTGCCAGCTCACCGGGACTCTCCTACGAGCAGTACTTC
>TRBV10-1|TRBD2|-|18|TRBJ2-1
CASSAASGSKGSYNEQFF
TGCGCCAGCAGTGCTGCTAGCGGGAGCAAGGGGTCCTACAATGAGCAGTTCTTC
>TRBV6-5|-|-|12|TRBJ1-2
CASTQGAGGYTF
TGTGCCAGCACCCAAGGGGCCGGAGGCTACACCTTC
>TRBV27|TRBD2|-|16|TRBJ2-3
CASTGASGTVTDTQYF
TGTGCCAGCACCGGGGCTAGCGGGACCGTGACAGATACGCAGTATTTT
>TRBV4-1|TRBD2|-|17|TRBJ2-2
CASSQSGLAGLTGELFF
TGCGCCAGCAGCCAGAGTGGGCTAGCGGGACTCACCGGGGAGCTGTTTTTT
>TRBV11-2|-|-|15|TRBJ2-1
CASSFGPSPQYEQFF
TGTGCCAGCAGCTTTGGGCCCAGCCCTCAATATGAGCAGTTCTTC
>TRBV19|TRBD1|-|14|TRBJ2-7
CASSTRTGGAEQYF
TGTGCCAGTAGTACCCGGACAGGGGGCGCCGAGCAGTACTTC
>TRBV10-3|TRBD2|-|17|TRBJ2-3
CAISEGGREMGTDTQYF
TGTGCCATCAGTGAAGGCGGGAGGGAAATGGGCACAGATACGCAGTATTTT